A selection of T cell receptor beta chains follows, all from one sample in a study of T-cell memory formation after mild COVID-19. A single record per CDR3 protein comes from TCRdb applying MiXCR to the 5' RACE reads. This sample has roughly 86,000 distinct CDR3 sequences, with about 13% found just once. The sequencing input was PBMCs or a T cell subset sorted from them (not recorded which). These receptor sequences come from an adult woman who had mild COVID-19 (a few samples of this study predate the infection). Cell type and time point are not known. The CDR3 runs from the conserved cysteine through the conserved F or W.

TRBJ2-3 TRBV27 CASSFGWGADTQYF
TRBJ1-3 TRBV5-1 CASRLIDGSGNTIYF
TRBJ2-7 TRBV5-1 CASSLVSGTPPYEQYF
TRBJ2-7 TRBV7-3 CASSFSSGTYEQYF
TRBJ2-7 TRBV9 CASSSDPYEQYF
TRBJ2-2 TRBV4-1 CASSQDGGANTGELFF
TRBJ1-5 TRBV7-9 CASSLSLEYGQGVGNQPQHF
TRBJ1-5 TRBV20-1 CSARVRGLYSNQPQHF
TRBJ2-1 TRBV27 CASWDRLTSYNEQFF
TRBJ1-1 TRBV5-1 CASSLSPRITLLPEAFF
TRBJ2-7 TRBV15 CATSRERAVGSYEQYF
TRBJ1-2 TRBV5-1 CASSLDRGDCYTF
TRBJ2-5 TRBV15 CATSRGGLQETQYF
TRBJ2-3 TRBV5-1 CASSSDLRPDTQYF
TRBJ2-3 TRBV9 CASSVSSGGVTDTQYF
TRBJ2-1 TRBV7-8 CASTLGTEVFF
TRBJ2-7 TRBV7-9 CASSRGLAPYEQYF
TRBJ2-3 TRBV24-1 CATSDVGSGSSDTQYF
TRBJ1-5 TRBV19 CASSINGRAYGQPQHF
TRBJ2-6 TRBV6-1 CASSETRDSGANVLTF
TRBJ1-5 TRBV4-3 CASSQDRAPGGNQPQHF
TRBJ2-3 TRBV4-2 CASRGRDTDTQYF
TRBJ2-1 TRBV4-3 CASSQDLMAGYNEQFF
TRBJ2-1 TRBV7-8 CASSLSVVGQTNEQFF
TRBJ2-2 TRBV12-3/TRBV12-4 CASSLREMGYPGELFF
TRBJ2-1 TRBV30 CAWSVVTHNEQFF
TRBJ2-6 TRBV6-4 CASSEDGAGANVLTF
TRBJ2-7 TRBV27 CASSFESSYEQYF
TRBJ2-5 TRBV24-1 CATSSAGALQETQYF
TRBJ1-1 TRBV6-9 CASRPDKNTEAFF
TRBJ2-1 TRBV5-6 CASSLAGAGGAFNEQFF
TRBJ1-1 TRBV24-1 CATSEAQGSEAFF
TRBJ2-1 TRBV7-9 CASSPPGPHYQFF
TRBJ2-3 TRBV12-3/TRBV12-4 CASTEFPGLAGASTQYF
TRBJ1-1 TRBV7-9 CASSFSTLSTEAFF
TRBJ2-7 TRBV7-9 CASSSGLAGGLGSPYEQYF
TRBJ2-7 TRBV6-1 CASSYLGRLASYEQYF
TRBJ2-7 TRBV20-1 CSASGRGVYEQYF
TRBJ2-3 TRBV4-3 CASSQAEGANTDTQYF
TRBJ2-7 TRBV5-1 CASSWKGQGGSYEQYF
TRBJ1-2 TRBV7-9 CASSFPDTRSYGYTF
TRBJ1-1 TRBV2 CASSEKARGTEAFF
TRBJ2-2 TRBV15 CASGSAGAIGELFF
TRBJ2-7 TRBV7-9 CASSFPSRSYEQYF
TRBJ1-2 TRBV12-3/TRBV12-4 CASSQRRGRSYGYTF
TRBJ2-1 TRBV5-6 CASSGLTWGGLSEQFF
TRBJ2-3 TRBV7-6 CASSLGGAVADTQYF
TRBJ2-1 TRBV4-1 CASSPINPSVAVSEQFF
TRBJ2-2 TRBV10-3 CAISDVQREHTGELFF
TRBJ1-4 TRBV6-1 CASSEEGSGEKLFF
TRBJ2-7 TRBV7-9 CASSNGQTYEQYF
TRBJ1-1 TRBV6-5 CARSEHATDTEAFF
TRBJ2-5 TRBV9 CASSVEQSQETQYF
TRBJ2-5 TRBV7-2 CASSFWRGTQETQYF
TRBJ2-7 TRBV29-1 CSVEDDYEQYF
TRBJ2-2 TRBV7-8 CASSLRGLGAGELFF
TRBJ1-1 TRBV7-9 CASSSAGRRNTEAFF
TRBJ2-2 TRBV12-3/TRBV12-4 CASSFTSLSTGELFF
TRBJ2-7 TRBV20-1 CSASGEGGAYEQYF
TRBJ2-2 TRBV9 CASSVWLAGAGELFF